This TCR beta chain was recorded in a study of regulatory T cells in long-lasting Graves disease. The time point here: newly diagnosed GD, antithyroid drugs for less than 3 months. Isolated PBMC RNA provided the starting material for the TCR library. It was American Thyroid Association guidelines that determined Graves' disease diagnosis. In this sample, this clonotype turned up many times. The ends were cut back, 7 bases at V and 0 bases at J, with 19 bases in the middle. CDR3 length: 17 residues. Germline V gives CDR1 LNHDA, CDR2 SQIVND (reference sequence). With iRepertoire HTBI primers and Arm-PCR of CDR3 regions, TCR beta libraries were built. TCRdb reprocessed the multiplex PCR reads with MiXCR, giving one entry per CDR3 protein. This table holds about 450,000 distinct CDR3 sequences, 15% to 20% found once. This same sample was also taken into another study, of T cells in Graves' hyperthyroidism and ophthalmopathy. That report notes: The study used the HTBI primer set for a first-round RT-PCR of the TCR CDR3.

Material: peripheral blood mononuclear cells (PBMCs), obtained at new diagnosis, from a patient treated with antithyroid drugs. This chain joins TRBV19 and TRBJ2-1; no clear D. The TCR sequence derives from a woman aged 25 to 39 with Graves disease. CDR3 sequence: CASTDSPSPSSYNEQFF. The CDR3 DNA follows: TGTGCCAGTACCGATAGCCCCAGCCCTAGCTCCTACAATGAGCAGTTCTTC.